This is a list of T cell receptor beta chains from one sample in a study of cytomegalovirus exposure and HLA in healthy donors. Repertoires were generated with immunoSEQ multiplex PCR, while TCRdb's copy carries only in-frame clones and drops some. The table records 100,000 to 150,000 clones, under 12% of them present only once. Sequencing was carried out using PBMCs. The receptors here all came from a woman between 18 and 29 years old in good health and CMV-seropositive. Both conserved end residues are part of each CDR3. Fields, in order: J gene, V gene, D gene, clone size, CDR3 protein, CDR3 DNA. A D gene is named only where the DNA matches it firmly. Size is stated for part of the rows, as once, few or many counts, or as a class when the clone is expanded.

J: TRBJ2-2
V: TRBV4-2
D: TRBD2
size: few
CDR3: CASSQDRHLGSGSVAGELFF
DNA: TGTGCCAGCAGCCAAGACCGGCACTTAGGTAGCGGGAGTGTGGCCGGGGAGCTGTTTTTT

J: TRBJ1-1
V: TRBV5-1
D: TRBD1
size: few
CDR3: CASSLARDKTGKTESEAFF
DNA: TGCGCCAGCAGCTTGGCCAGGGATAAGACAGGGAAAACGGAAAGTGAAGCTTTCTTT

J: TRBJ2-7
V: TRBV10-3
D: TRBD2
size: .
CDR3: CAISAGVAGGHEQYF
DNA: TGTGCCATCAGTGCAGGCGTAGCGGGAGGCCACGAGCAGTACTTC

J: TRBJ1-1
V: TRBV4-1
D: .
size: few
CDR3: CASSQVGGSTEAFF
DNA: TGCGCCAGCAGCCAAGTCGGCGGAAGCACTGAAGCTTTCTTT

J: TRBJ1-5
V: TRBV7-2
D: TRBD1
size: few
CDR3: CASNRDRTQPQHF
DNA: TGTGCCAGCAACCGGGACAGAACTCAGCCCCAGCATTTT

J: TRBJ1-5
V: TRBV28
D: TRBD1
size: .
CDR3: CASRPPPGQGFSNQPQHF
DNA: TGTGCCAGCAGGCCCCCCCCCGGACAGGGATTCAGCAATCAGCCCCAGCATTTT

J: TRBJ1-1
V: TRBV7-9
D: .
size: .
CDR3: CASSPTQGEPEAFF
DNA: TGTGCCAGCAGCCCAACCCAAGGGGAACCTGAAGCTTTCTTT

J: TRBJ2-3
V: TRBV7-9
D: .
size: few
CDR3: CASSTTRGSVDTQYF
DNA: TGTGCCAGCAGCACAACTAGAGGGAGTGTAGATACGCAGTATTTT

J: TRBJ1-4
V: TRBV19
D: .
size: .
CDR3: CATQGGWQLELFF
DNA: TGTGCCACCCAAGGAGGGTGGCAGCTTGAACTGTTTTTT

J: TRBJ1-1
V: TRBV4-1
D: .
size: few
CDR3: CASSHGGDGTEAFF
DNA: TGCGCCAGCAGCCATGGGGGGGATGGGACTGAAGCTTTCTTT

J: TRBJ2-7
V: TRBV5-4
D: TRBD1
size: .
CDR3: CASSIDRESWNEQYF
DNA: TGTGCCAGCAGCATCGACAGGGAGAGCTGGAACGAGCAGTACTTC

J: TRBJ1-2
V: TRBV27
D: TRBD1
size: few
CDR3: CATRDRIYGYTF
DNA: TGTGCCACTAGGGACAGAATCTATGGCTACACCTTC

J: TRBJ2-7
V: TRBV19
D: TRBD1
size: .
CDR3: CASSIDRGLEQYF
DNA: TGTGCCAGTAGTATAGACAGGGGGCTGGAGCAGTACTTC

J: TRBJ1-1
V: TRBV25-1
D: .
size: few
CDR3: CASSVGPHANTEAFF
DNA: TGTGCCAGCAGTGTGGGGCCCCATGCGAACACTGAAGCTTTCTTT

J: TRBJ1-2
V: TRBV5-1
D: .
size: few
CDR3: CASSSIISSDYGYTF
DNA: TGCGCCAGCAGCTCGATCATTTCAAGCGACTATGGCTACACCTTC

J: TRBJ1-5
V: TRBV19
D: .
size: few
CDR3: CATLGGSGSNQPQHF
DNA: TGTGCCACCCTCGGGGGATCGGGGAGCAATCAGCCCCAGCATTTT

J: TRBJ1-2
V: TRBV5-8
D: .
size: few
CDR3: CASSLRQPPANYGYTF
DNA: TGTGCCAGCAGCCTTCGACAGCCCCCTGCTAACTATGGCTACACCTTC

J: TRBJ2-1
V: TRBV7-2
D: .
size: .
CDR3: CASSFGTGYNEQFF
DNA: TGTGCCAGCAGCTTCGGGACTGGATACAATGAGCAGTTCTTC

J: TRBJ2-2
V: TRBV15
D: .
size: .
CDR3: CATSATLWAHDMNTGELFF
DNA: TGTGCCACCAGCGCAACTCTTTGGGCTCACGATATGAACACCGGGGAGCTGTTTTTT

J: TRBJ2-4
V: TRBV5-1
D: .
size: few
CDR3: CASSLASGETGWNIQYF
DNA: TGCGCCAGCAGCTTGGCCTCGGGGGAGACCGGGTGGAACATTCAGTACTTC

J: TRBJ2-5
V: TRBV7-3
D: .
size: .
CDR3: CASSLAGGWETQYF
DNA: TGTGCCAGCAGCTTGGCTGGGGGGTGGGAGACCCAGTACTTC

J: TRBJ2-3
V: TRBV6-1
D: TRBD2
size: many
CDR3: CASSGLAGGPDTQYF
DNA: TGTGCCAGCAGTGGACTAGCGGGAGGGCCAGATACGCAGTATTTT

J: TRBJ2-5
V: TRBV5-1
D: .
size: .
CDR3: CASSYTPAGTLQETQYF
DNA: TGCGCCAGCAGCTACACTCCCGCCGGGACTTTACAAGAGACCCAGTACTTC

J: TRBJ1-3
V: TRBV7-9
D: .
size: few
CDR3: CASSFTGRGSGNTIYF
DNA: TGTGCCAGCAGCTTCACAGGGAGGGGTTCTGGAAACACCATATATTTT

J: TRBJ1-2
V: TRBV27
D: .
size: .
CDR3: CASSADRMYFYGYTF
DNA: TGTGCCAGCAGCGCTGACAGAATGTACTTCTATGGCTACACCTTC

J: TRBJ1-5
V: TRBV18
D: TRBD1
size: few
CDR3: CASSPDRVGGQPQHF
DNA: TGTGCCAGCTCACCTGACAGGGTGGGCGGTCAGCCCCAGCATTTT

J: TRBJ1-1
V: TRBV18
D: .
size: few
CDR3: CASSPPGENTEAFF
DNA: TGTGCCAGCTCACCACCAGGGGAAAACACTGAAGCTTTCTTT

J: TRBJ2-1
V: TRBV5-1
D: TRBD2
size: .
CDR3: CASSLGLAGGDEQFF
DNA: TGCGCCAGCAGCTTAGGACTAGCGGGAGGGGATGAGCAGTTCTTC

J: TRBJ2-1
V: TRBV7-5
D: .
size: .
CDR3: CVRSPIARVWDLDEQFF
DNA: TGTGTCAGAAGCCCCATCGCCCGGGTGTGGGACTTGGATGAGCAGTTCTTC

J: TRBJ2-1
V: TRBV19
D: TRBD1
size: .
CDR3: CASSTGTGVEQFF
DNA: TGTGCCAGTAGTACCGGGACAGGGGTTGAGCAGTTCTTC

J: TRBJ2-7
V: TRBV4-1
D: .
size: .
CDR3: CASSQPGTTTYEQYF
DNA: TGCGCCAGCAGCCAACCCGGCACGACTACTTACGAGCAGTACTTC

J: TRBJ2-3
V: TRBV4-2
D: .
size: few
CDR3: CASSQEARGTDTQYF
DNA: TGTGCCAGCAGCCAAGAGGCCAGGGGTACAGATACGCAGTATTTT

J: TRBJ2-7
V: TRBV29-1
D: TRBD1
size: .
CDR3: CSVGRHDRVAYEQYF
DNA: TGCAGCGTTGGGAGGCATGACAGGGTGGCTTACGAGCAGTACTTC

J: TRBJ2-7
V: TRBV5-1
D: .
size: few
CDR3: CASSTETRGEQYF
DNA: TGCGCCAGCAGCACAGAGACCAGGGGCGAGCAGTACTTC

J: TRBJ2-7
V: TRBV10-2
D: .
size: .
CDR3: CASSPREQKSSYEQYF
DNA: TGCGCCAGCAGTCCTCGCGAACAGAAAAGCTCCTACGAGCAGTACTTC

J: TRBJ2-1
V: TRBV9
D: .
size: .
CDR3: CASSVVGGISYNEQFF
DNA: TGTGCCAGCAGCGTAGTAGGCGGGATATCCTACAATGAGCAGTTCTTC

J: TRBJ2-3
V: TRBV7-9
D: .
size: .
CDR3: CASSLGRTSTDTQYF
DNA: TGTGCCAGCAGCTTAGGCCGGACTAGCACAGATACGCAGTATTTT

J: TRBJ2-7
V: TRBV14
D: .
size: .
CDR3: CASRTGETYEQYF
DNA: TGTGCCAGCCGTACCGGGGAGACCTACGAGCAGTACTTC

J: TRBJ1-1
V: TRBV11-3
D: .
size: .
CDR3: CASSLDRAEAFF
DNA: TGTGCCAGCAGCTTAGACAGGGCTGAAGCTTTCTTT

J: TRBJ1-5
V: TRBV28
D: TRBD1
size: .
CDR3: CASKGTGGDQPQHF
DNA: TGTGCCAGCAAGGGCACAGGGGGGGATCAGCCCCAGCATTTT

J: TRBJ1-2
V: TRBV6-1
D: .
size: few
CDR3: CASSTLTPGKRGYTF
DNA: TGTGCCAGCAGTACTCTAACTCCAGGGAAGAGGGGCTACACCTTC

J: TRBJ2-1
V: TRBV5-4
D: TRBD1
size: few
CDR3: CASSPGTGGYEQFF
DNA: TGTGCCAGCAGCCCCGGGACAGGGGGGTATGAGCAGTTCTTC

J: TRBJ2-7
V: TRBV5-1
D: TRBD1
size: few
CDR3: CASSTSTTGAYEQYF
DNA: TGCGCCAGCAGCACAAGTACGACAGGGGCCTACGAGCAGTACTTC

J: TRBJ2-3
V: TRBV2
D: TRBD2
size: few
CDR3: CAGEAGYRDTQYF
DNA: TGTGCCGGAGAAGCGGGGTACAGGGATACGCAGTATTTT

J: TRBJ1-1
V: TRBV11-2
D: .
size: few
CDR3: CASSHRVGNTEAFF
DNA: TGTGCCAGCAGCCACAGGGTCGGGAACACTGAAGCTTTCTTT

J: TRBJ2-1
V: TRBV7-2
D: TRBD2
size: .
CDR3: CASSASGNRNEQFF
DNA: TGTGCCAGCAGCGCTAGCGGGAATAGAAATGAGCAGTTCTTC

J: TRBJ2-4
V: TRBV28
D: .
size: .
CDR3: CASSPRAAGMENIQYF
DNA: TGTGCCAGCAGCCCTCGGGCGGCAGGGATGGAAAACATTCAGTACTTC

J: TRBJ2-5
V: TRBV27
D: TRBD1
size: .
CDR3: CASSRTGGETQYF
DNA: TGTGCCAGCAGCCGGACAGGGGGCGAGACCCAGTACTTC

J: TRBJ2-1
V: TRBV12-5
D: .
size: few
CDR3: CASGLGTEQFF
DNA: TGTGCTAGTGGTTTGGGGACAGAGCAGTTCTTC

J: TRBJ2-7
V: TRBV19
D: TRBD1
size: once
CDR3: CASSISLGQGDHEQYF
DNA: TGTGCCAGTAGTATCTCCCTGGGGCAGGGGGACCACGAGCAGTACTTC

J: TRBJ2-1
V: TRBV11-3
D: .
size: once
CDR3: CASSPRAYNEQFF
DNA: TGTGCCAGCAGCCCTCGAGCCTACAATGAGCAGTTCTTC

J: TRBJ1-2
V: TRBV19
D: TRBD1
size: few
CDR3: CASSRQGTNYGYTF
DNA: TGTGCCAGTAGTCGACAGGGGACAAACTATGGCTACACCTTC